One TCR beta chain is described in this entry. This clone's antigen is unknown. No base qualities exist here, and no much larger clone lies one base off it. These data are taken from a study of cytomegalovirus exposure and HLA in healthy donors (dated by TCRdb to between 2016 and 2019). The study in broad terms: According to an earlier analysis of several hundred of the donors, 150 million to 200 million T cells yielded 95 million to 140 million unique TCR beta sequences and 276 Gb of sequence data. Roughly 300 gigabases of sequencing data and tens of millions of unique TCR sequences made up an early release that covered 500 to 700 HLA-typed donors. Among the roughly 430 genotyped donors, 75% to 90% belonged to the genetic ancestry cluster associated with self-reported Caucasian donors. The study was designed to test whether signatures of past pathogen exposure could be identified by cataloging public T cell receptors. Using immunosequencing, the study profiled T cell repertoires from fewer than 700 subjects and related those repertoires to cytomegalovirus serostatus. Besides the first cohort of around 670 subjects, a separate validation cohort made up of over 100 different subjects was used. To predict cytomegalovirus infection status, the study brought together high-throughput TCR immunosequencing, statistical association of individual TCRs with disease status, and machine learning. A later analysis re-analyzed previously published TCR beta repertoires from 666 donors and added high-resolution HLA genotyping to study TCR occurrence patterns. Rather than using new phenotypic data, the later analysis identified candidate immune exposures from TCR beta sequences and from how often those sequences occurred across donors. An earlier analysis of 587 of the donors used high-throughput TCR beta sequencing to judge whether each TCR beta V gene segment behaved as functional or pseudogenic. Donor age, sex, ethnicity and CMV serostatus were collected together with the repertoire data. In a later genetic analysis, genome-wide SNP genotypes for about three fifths of the roughly 670 donors were used, and that subset was treated as a discovery cohort. All discovery cohort repertoires had been generated using a single sequencing platform. HLA typing covered class I and class II loci at four-digit resolution. Typing coverage differed by locus: A, B, C, DRB1 and DQB1 were typed in roughly 620-630 donors, DQA1 in 522, DPA1 in around 610, and DPB1 in 400 to 490. Four to six DR-DQ haplotypes were handled as single units for association and clustering, since linkage in the cohort was strong. Across around 400 genotyped donors of the cohort, an average of about 250,000 unique TCR beta nucleotide sequences per donor were sequenced, and around 20% of those sequences were non-productive.

The cohort was made up of approximately 670 healthy bone marrow donors. At the time of sampling, every cohort member was nominally healthy, though immune exposures that went unrecorded were likely present. The donor tested CMV seronegative and was one of the 352 seronegative cohort members. Each donor provided a peripheral blood sample, and peripheral blood mononuclear cells were used for TCR beta sequencing. Genomic DNA was extracted from the blood cell samples with the Qiagen DNeasy Blood Extraction Kit. The germline V gene (reference sequence) specifies MNHEY as CDR1 and SMNVEV as CDR2. V is trimmed back by 6 bases and J by 6 bases, and the junction contains 8 bases that no gene match accounts for. The CDR3 runs 15 residues from the cysteine to the phenylalanine. Only the CDR3 part of the read is kept: 45 bases, read in frame from the first base. The library was made by the immunoSEQ multiplex PCR assay. The multiplex PCR relied on a mix of 60 forward primers for TCR Vbeta segments and 13 reverse primers for TCR Jbeta segments. Amplification of the CDR3 region of rearranged TCR beta genes was performed with a multiplex PCR assay on genomic DNA. The amplified TCR beta libraries were sequenced on the Illumina HiSeq System as 87-base-pair reads. The source study handled its data this way. In a later analysis, roughly 80 million unique TCR beta chains were counted across the approximately 640 repertoires, and about 10 million of these chains were shared by at least two donors. To remove PCR and sequencing errors, raw reads were error-corrected and collapsed into unique sequences using a nearest-neighbor algorithm that merged closely related sequences. V, D and J gene segments were assigned by aligning CDR3 sequences to IMGT reference sequences. For a sequence to be retained, a match of at least six nucleotides to both a V gene segment and a J gene segment was required. A rearrangement was called productive if the CDR3 had no stop codons and remained in frame with V and J, and every other rearrangement was called non-productive. CDR3 was defined by IMGT convention, running from the second conserved V-encoded cysteine to the conserved J-encoded phenylalanine. In an earlier analysis of more than 550 of the donors, sequences lacking an unambiguous match to a single V gene segment were excluded. An earlier analysis of 587 of the donors classified V segments as functional when productive rearrangements were above 56.7% and as segregating when the standard deviation between donors was above 5%. To diagnose cytomegalovirus status from the catalog of TCR beta chain sequences, a statistical classification framework was built. In a later analysis, V and J genes were assigned by comparing TCR nucleotide sequences against IMGT/GENE-DB human TR gene sequences. A later analysis assigned CDR3 sequences and most-parsimonious VDJ recombination scenarios with the TCRdist pipeline. A later analysis defined each TCR beta chain by its CDR3 amino acid sequence plus V-gene family, and excluded reads lacking a unique V-gene family. As a way to deal with suspected cross-contamination and a sequencing artifact, a later analysis dropped 500 to 700 nucleotide sequences that were highly shared and had low generation probability. In a later analysis, a clonal expansion index for each public chain was calculated from normalized within-repertoire ranks of inferred template counts. In a later analysis, generation probabilities were computed with a VDJ recombination model fitted to out-of-frame rearrangements, and the resulting probabilities were checked against IGoR. A later analysis scored TCR-TCR, TCR-HLA and TCR-CMV co-occurrence with hypergeometric tests, applying a repertoire-size bias correction to TCR pairs. A later analysis estimated false discovery rates by permuting HLA or CMV assignments 20 times. A later analysis grouped co-occurring TCRs with DBSCAN, adding TCRdist sequence similarity when clustering within HLA-allele-positive subsets. Repertoires with fewer than 30,000 or more than 120,000 public chains were left out of co-occurrence clustering, as were about 5 repertoires with anomalous nucleotide sharing. In TCRdb, the immuneACCESS table is reduced to in-frame sequences with V and J assigned. These tables do not hold every clone; where another copy was compared, an unresolved V gene accounts for under half, and the others remain unexplained. That table furnishes V, J and clone size, whereas the DNA furnished D and trimming. In all, the sample holds roughly 130,000 clones, and roughly three quarters of those were seen once. 2% to 2.5% of the sample comes from the top ten.

Study-wide conclusions, independent of this receptor: The sequencing pipeline was judged likely to have produced a cluster of highly shared sequence variants as a technical artifact. When HLA alleles, especially DR and DQ, strongly co-occurred, TCR associations were difficult to assign to individual alleles. While some public TCRs were present in many individuals, most TCR sequences turned up only very rarely across donors. Only TCR beta chains were sequenced in this cohort, and the absence of alpha or paired-chain data limited detectable features. A later analysis found that HLA-associated TCR beta chains were more clonally expanded and had lower generation probabilities than equally common non-associated chains. In an earlier analysis of roughly 560 of the donors, most TCR beta V segments were observed in productive rearrangements about 87% or about 30% of the time, broadly matching IMGT annotations. Specific HLA alleles were associated with 16,951 TCR beta sequences at a false discovery rate of 0.05 in a later analysis. Sequencing depth was assumed to be roughly uniform across donors in the presence/absence analyses, though that assumption may not hold. Correlated functional status among segregating V segments might be attributable to linkage disequilibrium, but an unknown experimental factor could not be ruled out. Cytomegalovirus status was reported to be diagnosed by the classifier with high specificity and sensitivity in both the original and validation cohorts. In vitro tests confirmed that a few of the cytomegalovirus-associated TCR beta chains recognize cytomegalovirus antigens. A further reported finding was that TCR beta sequences accurately predicted the HLA-A and HLA-B alleles for most subjects in the first cohort. Most CMV-associated TCR beta chains appeared to be HLA-restricted in a later analysis, and the HLA associations seemed to be driven largely by CMV exposure. It was suggested by the authors that the approach could potentially be generalized to other disease states and immunological phenotypes. According to a later analysis, TCR association rates differed among HLA loci, with DRB1 alleles showing the most associated TCRs and HLA-C alleles showing the fewest. HLA typing was unavailable for some donors at each locus, so association tests used only the typed subset. The study listed 164 TCR beta chains as associated with cytomegalovirus. Several of the top co-occurrence clusters appeared to be linked to parvovirus B19, influenza, CMV and Epstein-Barr virus, according to a later analysis. Some IMGT-functional V segments, including TRBV6-2 and TRBV6-3, could not be distinguished by the 87-base-pair reads and were therefore excluded. CMV serostatus was the only immune exposure information available for the cohort. Approximately 16 rarely observed V segments, including chromosome 9 orphons, were excluded from the earlier analysis of several hundred of the donors because counts were too low. Compared with the approximately 600-donor mean, donors in an Asian-associated ancestry cluster had fewer N-insertions in productive TCRs, according to a later genetic analysis. An association between a missense DCLRE1C variant and V-gene and J-gene trimming of TCR beta chains was found in a later genetic analysis and replicated in an independent cohort.

Sequencing was performed on PBMCs. The TCR was taken from a young man in good health and CMV-seronegative. Recombination connected TRBV27 to TRBJ2-1, with TRBD1 identical over 10 junction bases. The DNA sequence is given as TGTGCCAGCAGCAAAGCGGGACAGGGGATCAATGAGCAGTTCTTC. Its translation reads: CASSKAGQGINEQFF.